This record covers a single T cell receptor beta chain. The antigen remains undetermined. The data are from a study of T-cell reconstitution after alpha-beta-depleted transplantation in children. The CDR3 extends over 13 amino acids. The germline V gene encodes CDR1 ENHRY and CDR2 SYGVKD. V dropped 0 bases and J dropped 9 bases, with 8 bases sitting between them. The TCRbeta library incorporated unique molecular identifiers. TCRdb processed the PCR reads anew with MiXCR; each CDR3 protein has one entry. The sample includes almost 600,000 distinct CDR3 sequences, 25% to 30% of them seen just once. General study findings and limits: After transplant, high TCRbeta diversity at day 60 in some patients arose from surviving recipient T cells and thymic progenitors.

This TCR came from a boy less than two years old with Wiskott-Aldrich syndrome, due to receive a stem cell transplant. The chain joins TRBV10-3 to TRBJ2-2; D might be TRBD1 (6 bases). Sequencing used PBMCs, obtained before TCRalphabeta/CD19-depleted stem cell transplant. The CDR3 DNA reads TGTGCCATCAGTGAGTCGCAGGGGCGGGAGCTGTTTTTT. Its translation: CAISESQGRELFF.